This T cell receptor (beta chain) was captured by sequencing in a study of cytotoxic CD8 clonotypes in ibrutinib-treated CLL. Across the study: Results showed some 25 partial and 2 complete responses; following median around 68 months, around 14 remained remitted, about 12 advanced. Investigators collected response samples after a median around twelve months of treatment, range 6 to 36.

General observations from the study: Sampling schedules were unmatched across sustained-remission and progressing patients. Clonality went up at ibrutinib response and then declined back toward baseline at progression.

Sequencing used immunoSEQ multiplex PCR; TCRdb keeps in-frame clones, though not all of them. Here the sample spans about 330,000 clones, 67% being singletons. V was shortened by 0 bases and J by 0 bases, with 11 bases between the two germline ends. From germline, CDR1 is SGHVS and CDR2 FNYEAQ. The CDR3 extends over 16 amino acids. In the case of this clone: What it binds is not known.

The sequence was obtained from a human donor with chronic lymphocytic leukemia. The chain joins TRBV7-6 to TRBJ2-5, with D possibly TRBD1 on 5 matching bases. Sequencing used PBMCs, obtained after 36 months of ibrutinib treatment. CDR3 DNA sequence: TGTGCCAGCAGCTTAGCCTCCAGGGCGTACCAAGAGACCCAGTACTTC. It is translated as CASSLASRAYQETQYF.